This T cell receptor (beta chain) emerged from a study of blood T cell repertoires in COVID-19. CDR1 is SGHDT, CDR2 YYEEEE, per germline. Trimming removed 1 base from V and 4 bases from J, with 10 bases in between. The CDR3 loop spans 14 amino acids. Profiling relied on immunoSEQ multiplex PCR, and the TCRdb table lists in-frame clones only, not all of them. The sample lists around 76,000 clones; approximately 80% were seen once. The sequenced sample consisted of peripheral blood. This chain uses TRBV5-6 with TRBJ2-3; D ambiguous. This receptor was taken from a man in his forties or fifties with COVID-19, enrolled during active disease. Written as DNA, the CDR3 is TGTGCCAGCAGCTTGTGGCAGGCCGCAGATACGCAGTATTTT. This sequence encodes CASSLWQAADTQYF.